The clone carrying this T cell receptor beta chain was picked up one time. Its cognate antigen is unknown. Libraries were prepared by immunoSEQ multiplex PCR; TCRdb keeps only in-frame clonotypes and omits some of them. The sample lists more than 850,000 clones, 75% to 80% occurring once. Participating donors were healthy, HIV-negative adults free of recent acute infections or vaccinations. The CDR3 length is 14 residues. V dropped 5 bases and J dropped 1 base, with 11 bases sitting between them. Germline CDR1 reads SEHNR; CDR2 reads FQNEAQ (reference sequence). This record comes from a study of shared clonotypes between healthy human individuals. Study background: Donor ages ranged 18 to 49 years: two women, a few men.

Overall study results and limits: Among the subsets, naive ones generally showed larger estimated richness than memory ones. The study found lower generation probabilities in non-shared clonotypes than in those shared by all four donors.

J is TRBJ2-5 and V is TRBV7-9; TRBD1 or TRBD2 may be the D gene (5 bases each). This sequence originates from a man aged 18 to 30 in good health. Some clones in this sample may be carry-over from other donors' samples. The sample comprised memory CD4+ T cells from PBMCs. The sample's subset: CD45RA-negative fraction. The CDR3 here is CASSRSGTQETQYF. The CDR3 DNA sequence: TGTGCCAGCAGCCGATCCGGGACCCAAGAGACCCAGTACTTC.